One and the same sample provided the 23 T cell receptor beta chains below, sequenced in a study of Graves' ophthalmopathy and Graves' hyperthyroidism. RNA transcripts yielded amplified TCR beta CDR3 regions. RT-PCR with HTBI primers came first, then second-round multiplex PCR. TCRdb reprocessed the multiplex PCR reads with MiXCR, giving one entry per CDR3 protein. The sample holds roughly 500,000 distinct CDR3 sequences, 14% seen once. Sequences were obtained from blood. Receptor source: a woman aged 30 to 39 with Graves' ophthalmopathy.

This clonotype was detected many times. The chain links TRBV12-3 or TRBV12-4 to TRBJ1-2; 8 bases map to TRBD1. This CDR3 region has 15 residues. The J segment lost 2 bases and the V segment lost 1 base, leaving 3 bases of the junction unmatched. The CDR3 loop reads CASSLGTGPNYGYTF. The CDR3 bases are TGTGCCAGCAGTTTAGGGACAGGGCCGAACTATGGCTACACCTTC.

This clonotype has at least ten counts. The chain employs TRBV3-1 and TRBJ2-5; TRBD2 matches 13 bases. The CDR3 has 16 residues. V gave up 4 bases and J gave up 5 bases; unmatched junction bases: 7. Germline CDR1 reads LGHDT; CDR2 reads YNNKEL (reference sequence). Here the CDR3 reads CASSPRLAGGRETQYF. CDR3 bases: TGTGCCAGCAGCCCCCGACTAGCGGGGGGACGGGAGACCCAGTACTTC.

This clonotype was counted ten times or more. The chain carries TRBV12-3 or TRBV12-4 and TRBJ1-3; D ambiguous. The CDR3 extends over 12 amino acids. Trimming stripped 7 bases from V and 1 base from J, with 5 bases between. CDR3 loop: CASTRSGNTIYF. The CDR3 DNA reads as TGTGCCAGCACGAGGTCTGGAAACACCATATATTTT.

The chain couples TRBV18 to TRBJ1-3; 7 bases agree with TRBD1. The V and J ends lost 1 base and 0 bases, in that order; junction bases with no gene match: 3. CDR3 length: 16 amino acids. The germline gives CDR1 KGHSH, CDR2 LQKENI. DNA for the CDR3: TGTGCCAGCTCACCACTACAGGGGAACTCTGGAAACACCATATATTTT. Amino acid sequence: CASSPLQGNSGNTIYF.

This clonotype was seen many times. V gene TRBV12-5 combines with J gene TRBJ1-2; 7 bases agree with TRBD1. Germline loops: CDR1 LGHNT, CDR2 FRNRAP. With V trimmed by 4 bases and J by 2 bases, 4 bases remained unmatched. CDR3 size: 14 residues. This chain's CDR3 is CASGSTTGNYGYTF. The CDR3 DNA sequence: TGTGCTAGTGGTTCCACGACAGGGAACTATGGCTACACCTTC.

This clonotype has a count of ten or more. The CDR3 sequence: CATSIWDRINTGELFF. As DNA, the CDR3 is TGTGCCACCAGCATTTGGGACAGGATAAACACCGGGGAGCTGTTTTTT. The chain recombines TRBV15 with TRBJ2-2; 8 nucleotides align to TRBD1. CDR3 length: 16 amino acids. Per germline, CDR1 LNHNV and CDR2 YYDKDF (reference sequence). V was pared by 4 bases and J by 2 bases, with 6 bases of the junction left unmatched.

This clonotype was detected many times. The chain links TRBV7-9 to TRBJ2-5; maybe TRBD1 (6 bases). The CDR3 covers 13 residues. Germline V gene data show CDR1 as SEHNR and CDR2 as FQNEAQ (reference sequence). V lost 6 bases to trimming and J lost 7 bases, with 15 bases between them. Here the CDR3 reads CASRHRGNSTQYF. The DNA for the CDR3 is TGTGCCAGCAGACATAGGGGGAATTCGACCCAGTACTTC.

This CDR3 is CASSYDGQVYEQYF. The CDR3 DNA sequence: TGTGCCAGCAGTTACGACGGACAGGTCTACGAGCAGTACTTC. V gene TRBV6-5 combines with J gene TRBJ2-7, with TRBD1 matching 7 bases. V lost 2 bases and J lost 3; bases outside the gene matches: 4. The CDR3 is 14 amino acids. Looked up from germline, CDR1 is MNHEY and CDR2 is SVGAGI.

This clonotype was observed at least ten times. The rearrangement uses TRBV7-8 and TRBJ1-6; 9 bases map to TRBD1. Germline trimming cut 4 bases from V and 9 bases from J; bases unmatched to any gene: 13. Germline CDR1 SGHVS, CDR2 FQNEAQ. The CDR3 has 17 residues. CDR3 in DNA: TGTGCCAGCAGCTCAAATATGGGACAGGGAGTAGGTTCACCCCTCCACTTT. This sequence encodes CASSSNMGQGVGSPLHF. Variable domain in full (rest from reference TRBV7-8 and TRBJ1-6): GAGVSQSPRYKVAKRGQDVALRCDPISGHVSLFWYQQALGQGPEFLTYFQNEAQLDKSGLPSDRFFAERPEGSVSTLKIQRTQQEDSAVYLCASSSNMGQGVGSPLHFGNGTRLTVT.

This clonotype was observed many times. CDR3 sequence: CASSPPERDAQETQYF. DNA for the CDR3: TGTGCCAGCAGCCCCCCCGAGAGGGATGCCCAAGAGACCCAGTACTTC. V usage is TRBV7-2 and J usage is TRBJ2-5; possible D gene TRBD2, 5 bases. Trimming stripped 5 bases from V and 1 base from J, with 17 bases between. CDR1 SGHTA and CDR2 FQGNSA come from the germline V gene. The CDR3 has 16 residues.

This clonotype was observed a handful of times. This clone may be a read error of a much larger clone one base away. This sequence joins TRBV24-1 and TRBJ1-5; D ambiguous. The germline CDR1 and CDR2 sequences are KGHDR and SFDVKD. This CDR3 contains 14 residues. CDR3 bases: TGTGCCACCAGTGTAGAATATAGCAATCAGTCCCAGCATTTT. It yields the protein CATSVEYSNQSQHF.

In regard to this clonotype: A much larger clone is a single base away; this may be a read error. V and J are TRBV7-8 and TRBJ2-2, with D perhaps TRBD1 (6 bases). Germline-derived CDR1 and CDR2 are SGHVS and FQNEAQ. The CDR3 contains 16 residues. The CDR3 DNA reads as TGTGCCAGCAGCTATCTTCGGACAGAAGGGCTTGGGGAGCTGTGTTTT. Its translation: CASSYLRTEGLGELCF.

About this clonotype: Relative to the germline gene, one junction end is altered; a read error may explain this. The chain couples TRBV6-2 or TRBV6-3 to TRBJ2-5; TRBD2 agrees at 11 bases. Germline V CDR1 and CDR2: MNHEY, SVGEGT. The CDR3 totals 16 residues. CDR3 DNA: TGTGCCGGCAGTTACGGAGGTAGCGGGAGGGGAGAGACCCAGTACTTC. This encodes CAGSYGGSGRGETQYF.

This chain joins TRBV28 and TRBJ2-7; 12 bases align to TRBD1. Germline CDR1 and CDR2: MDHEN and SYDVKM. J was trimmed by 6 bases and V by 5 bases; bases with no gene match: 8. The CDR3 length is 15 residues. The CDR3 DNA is TGTGCCAGCAGTGCGTCCGGGACAGGGGGCGTCGAGCAGTACTTC. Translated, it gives CASSASGTGGVEQYF.

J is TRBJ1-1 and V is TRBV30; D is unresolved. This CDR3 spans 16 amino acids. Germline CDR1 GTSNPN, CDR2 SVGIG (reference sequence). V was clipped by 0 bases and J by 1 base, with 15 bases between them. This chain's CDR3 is CAWSVHGGLGNTEAFF. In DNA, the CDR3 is TGTGCCTGGAGTGTACACGGCGGGCTTGGGAACACTGAAGCTTTCTTT.

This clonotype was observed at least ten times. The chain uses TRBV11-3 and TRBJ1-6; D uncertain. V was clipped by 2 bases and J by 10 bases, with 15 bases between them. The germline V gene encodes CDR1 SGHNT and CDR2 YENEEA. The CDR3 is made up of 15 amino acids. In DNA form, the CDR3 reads TGTGCCAGCAGCTTAAGTCGCTCCGCTTCCTCACCCCTCCACTTT. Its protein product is CASSLSRSASSPLHF.

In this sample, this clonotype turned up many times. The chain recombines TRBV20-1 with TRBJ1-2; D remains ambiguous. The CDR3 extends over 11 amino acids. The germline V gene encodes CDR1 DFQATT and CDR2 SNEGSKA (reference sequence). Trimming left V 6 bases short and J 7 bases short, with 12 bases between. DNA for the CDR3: TGCAGTGCCGCAAAGAGGGTTGGCTACACCTTC. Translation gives CSAAKRVGYTF.

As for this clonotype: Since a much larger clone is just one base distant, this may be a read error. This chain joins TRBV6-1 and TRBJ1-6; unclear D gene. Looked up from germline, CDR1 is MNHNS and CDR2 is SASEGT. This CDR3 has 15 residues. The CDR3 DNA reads TGTGCCAGCAGTGATTCGGTAAACTATAATTCACCCCTCCGCTTT. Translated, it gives CASSDSVNYNSPLRF.

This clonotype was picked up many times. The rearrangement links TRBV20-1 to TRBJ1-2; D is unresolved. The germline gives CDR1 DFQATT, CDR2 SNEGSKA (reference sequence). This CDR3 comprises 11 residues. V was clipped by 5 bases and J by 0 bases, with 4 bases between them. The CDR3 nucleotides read TGCAGTGCTCTTCCTAACTATGGCTACACCTTC. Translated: CSALPNYGYTF.

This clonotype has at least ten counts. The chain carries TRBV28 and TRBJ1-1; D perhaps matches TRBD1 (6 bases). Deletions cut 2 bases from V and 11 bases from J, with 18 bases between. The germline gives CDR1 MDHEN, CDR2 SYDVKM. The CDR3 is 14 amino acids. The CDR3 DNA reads TGTGCCAGCAGTTTACGGCGGGGGCTCCCCGGGGCTTTCTTT. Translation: CASSLRRGLPGAFF.

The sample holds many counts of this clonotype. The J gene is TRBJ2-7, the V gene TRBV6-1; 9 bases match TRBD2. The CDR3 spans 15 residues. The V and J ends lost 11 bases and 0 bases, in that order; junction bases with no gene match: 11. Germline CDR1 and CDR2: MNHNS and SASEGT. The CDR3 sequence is CASYTRLADSYEQYF. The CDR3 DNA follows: TGTGCCTCCTATACCCGACTAGCGGACTCCTACGAGCAGTACTTC.

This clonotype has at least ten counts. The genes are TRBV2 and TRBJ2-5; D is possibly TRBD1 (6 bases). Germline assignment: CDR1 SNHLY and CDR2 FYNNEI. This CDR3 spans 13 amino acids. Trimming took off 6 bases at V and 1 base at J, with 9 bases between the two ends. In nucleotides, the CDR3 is TGTGCCAGCAGGGAGGACAGCCAAGAGACCCAGTACTTC. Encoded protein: CASREDSQETQYF.

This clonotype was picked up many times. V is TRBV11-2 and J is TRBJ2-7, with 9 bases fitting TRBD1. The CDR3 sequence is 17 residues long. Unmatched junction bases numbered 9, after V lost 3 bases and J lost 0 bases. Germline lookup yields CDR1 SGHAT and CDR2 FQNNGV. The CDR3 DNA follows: TGTGCCAGCAGCTTTCCTATCGGACAGGGGACCTCCTACGAGCAGTACTTC. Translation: CASSFPIGQGTSYEQYF.